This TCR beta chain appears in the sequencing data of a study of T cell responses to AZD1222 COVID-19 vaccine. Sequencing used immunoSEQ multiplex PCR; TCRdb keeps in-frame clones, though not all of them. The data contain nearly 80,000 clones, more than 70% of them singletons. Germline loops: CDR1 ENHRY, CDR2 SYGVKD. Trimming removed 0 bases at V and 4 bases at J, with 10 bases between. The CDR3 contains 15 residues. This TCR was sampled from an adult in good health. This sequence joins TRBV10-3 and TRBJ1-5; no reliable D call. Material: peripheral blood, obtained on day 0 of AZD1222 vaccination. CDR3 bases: TGTGCCATCAGTGAGTCGGAAGTAAGGAATCAGCCCCAGCATTTT. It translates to CAISESEVRNQPQHF.